Here is one TCR beta chain with its context. This sample stems from a study of memory CD4+ T cells and cytomegalovirus serostatus. The assay was immunoSEQ multiplex PCR, and TCRdb's table has in-frame clones only and misses some. The sample yields 84,000 or so clones, 80% seen once. The sort gate was single viable CD3+CD4+CD8-CD45RO+ cells for memory CD4+ T cells. The CDR3 is 15 amino acids. Germline lookup yields CDR1 SEHNR and CDR2 FQNEAQ (reference sequence). V lost 3 bases, J lost 3 bases, and 12 bases lay in between. The sample consisted of memory CD4+ T cells from blood. V and J are TRBV7-9 and TRBJ1-3, with D unclear. The receptor's source is an adult in good health and CMV-seronegative. The CDR3 bases are TGTGCCAGCAGCTTGCGAGGGAATGATGGAAACACCATATATTTT. As protein: CASSLRGNDGNTIYF.